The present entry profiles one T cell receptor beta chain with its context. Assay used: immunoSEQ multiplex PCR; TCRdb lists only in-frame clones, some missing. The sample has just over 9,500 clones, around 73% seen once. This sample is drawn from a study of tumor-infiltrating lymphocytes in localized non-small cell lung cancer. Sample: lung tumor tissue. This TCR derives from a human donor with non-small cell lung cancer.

CDR3 residues: CASSLMGEQYF. The CDR3 DNA reads TGTGCCAGCAGCTTGATGGGCGAGCAGTACTTC. The chain carries TRBV5-6 and TRBJ2-7; no clear D. CDR1 is SGHDT and CDR2 is YYEEEE in the germline V gene. This CDR3 is 11 amino acids long. Between the trimmed V and J ends, which lost 1 base and 6 bases, there was a span of 5 bases.